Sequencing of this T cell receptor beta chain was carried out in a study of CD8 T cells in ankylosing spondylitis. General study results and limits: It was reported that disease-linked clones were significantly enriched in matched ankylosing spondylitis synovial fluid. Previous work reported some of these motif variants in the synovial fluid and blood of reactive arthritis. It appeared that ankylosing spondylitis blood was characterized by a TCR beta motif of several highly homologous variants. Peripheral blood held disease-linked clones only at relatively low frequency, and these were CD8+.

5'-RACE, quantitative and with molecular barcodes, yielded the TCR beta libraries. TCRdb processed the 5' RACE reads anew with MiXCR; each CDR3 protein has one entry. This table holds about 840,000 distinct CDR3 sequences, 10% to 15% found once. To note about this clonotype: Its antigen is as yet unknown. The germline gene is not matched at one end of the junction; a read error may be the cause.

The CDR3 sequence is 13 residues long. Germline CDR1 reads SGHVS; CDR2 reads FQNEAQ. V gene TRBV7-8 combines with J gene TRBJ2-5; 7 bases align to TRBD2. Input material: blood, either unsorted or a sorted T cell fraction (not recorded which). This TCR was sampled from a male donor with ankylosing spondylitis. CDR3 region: CVSGTPGAETQYF. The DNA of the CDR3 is TGTGTCAGCGGGACCCCGGGCGCAGAGACCCAGTACTTC.